This section outlines one TCR beta chain sequence together with its context. Its antigen is still unknown. Base-call qualities are not available, and no considerably larger clone is one nucleotide away. The trial excluded patients who had a history of autoimmune disease or who were on systemic immunosuppression. Peripheral blood for TCR sequencing was collected from all dose cohorts at baseline, on cycle 4 day 1, and on cycle 7 day 1. The samples were drawn from a first-in-human, open-label, multicenter phase I dose-escalation trial of ivuxolimab. The trial enrolled adults with locally advanced or metastatic head and neck squamous cell, hepatocellular, melanoma or renal cell carcinoma. CD4+ and CD8+ T cells were sorted separately from peripheral blood before TCR sequencing. The data were taken from a study of OX40 agonist ivuxolimab in advanced cancers. With respect to the entire study: The costimulatory receptor OX40 (CD134) was targeted by ivuxolimab, a fully human IgG2 agonistic monoclonal antibody. The paper describes the monotherapy dose-escalation part (N of about 47 patients) of the phase I trial of ivuxolimab. Three dose-escalation patients achieved partial responses, one with hepatocellular carcinoma and two with cutaneous melanoma. Intravenous ivuxolimab was administered to patients every 2 weeks at six dose levels: 0.01, 0.1, 0.3, 1.5, 3 and 10 mg/kg. A male proportion of around 81% and a mean age of around 60 years, ranging from about 23 to 90, were recorded for the dose-escalation cohort. The point of sequencing TCRbeta in the periphery was to test whether ivuxolimab changed TCR sequence diversity and drove clonal T-cell expansion. Patients were allowed to have had prior anti-PD-1, anti-PD-L1 or anti-CTLA-4 therapy, and approximately 40% of the dose-escalation patients had been treated with checkpoint inhibitors. Of the approximately 54 patients in dose escalation, some 19 had hepatocellular carcinoma, some 15 had melanoma, 9 had renal cell carcinoma and 9 had head and neck cancer. Paper-wide results and their limitations: At doses of 0.1 to 3.0 mg/kg, clonal expansion of both CD4+ and CD8+ blood T cells was observed from baseline to week 6. In the 0.1-3.0 mg/kg groups, partial responders were among the patients with the lowest normalized peripheral clonal expansion, particularly in CD8+ T cells. On average, CD8+ T cells showed more expanded clones than CD4+ T cells after ivuxolimab. Low levels of normalized T-cell clonal expansion were also seen in some patients who did not respond. The antigen specificity of the clonally expanded peripheral T cells was not determined.

Genomic DNA was isolated from the sorted cells so that the TCRbeta CDR3 region could be sequenced. TCRbeta CDR3 regions were sequenced using the immunoSEQ Assay. Imported from immuneACCESS, the table was reduced by TCRdb to in-frame sequences with V and J called. These copies leave out some clones; in studies compared against another copy, an unresolved V gene accounts for under half, and the cause of the remainder is not known. The sample has fewer than 70,000 clones on record, 75% to 85% of them singletons. The leading ten clones occupy about 1.6% of the sample. The sequenced sample was CD4+ or CD8+ T cells sorted from blood, obtained in a trial of the OX40 agonist ivuxolimab. This clonotype was sampled from an adult with an advanced solid tumor such as melanoma, head and neck, liver or kidney cancer.

The bases are TGTGCCATCAGTTCCCTAGCGGGCGAAGAGACCCAGTACTTC. Its product reads: CAISSLAGEETQYF. The chain employs TRBV10-3 and TRBJ2-5; 8 central nucleotides agree with TRBD2. The germline V end is reduced by 5 bases and the J end by 3 bases; junction bases left unmatched: 5. Measured from the cysteine to the phenylalanine, the CDR3 is 14 residues long. Left in the record is the CDR3 DNA by itself, 42 bases read in frame from the first base. Taken from the germline V gene, the CDR1 and CDR2 loops are ENHRY and SYGVKD.